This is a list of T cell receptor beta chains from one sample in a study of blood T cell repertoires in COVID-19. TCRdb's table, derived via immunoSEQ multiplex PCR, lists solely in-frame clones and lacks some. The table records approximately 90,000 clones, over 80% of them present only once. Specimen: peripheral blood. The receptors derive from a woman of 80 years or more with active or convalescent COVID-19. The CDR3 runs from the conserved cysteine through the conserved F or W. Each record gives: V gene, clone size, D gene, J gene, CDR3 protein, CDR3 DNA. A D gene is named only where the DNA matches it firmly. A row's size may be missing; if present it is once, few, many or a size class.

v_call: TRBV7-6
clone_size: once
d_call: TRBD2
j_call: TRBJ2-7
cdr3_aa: CASSPRTSGDPRQYF
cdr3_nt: TGTGCCAGCAGCCCCAGGACTAGCGGGGACCCACGGCAGTACTTC

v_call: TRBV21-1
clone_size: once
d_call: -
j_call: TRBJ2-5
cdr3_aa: CASSNVYMSLETQYF
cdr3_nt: TGTGCCAGCAGCAACGTCTATATGTCTTTAGAGACCCAGTACTTC

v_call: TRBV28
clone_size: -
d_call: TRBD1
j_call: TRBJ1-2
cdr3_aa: CATLGQDGGVYGYTF
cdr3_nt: TGTGCCACCTTAGGACAGGACGGGGGGGTCTATGGCTACACCTTC

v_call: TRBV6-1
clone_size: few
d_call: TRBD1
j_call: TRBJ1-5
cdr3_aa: CASSEQGARQPQHF
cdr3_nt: TGTGCCAGCAGTGAACAGGGGGCAAGGCAGCCCCAGCATTTT

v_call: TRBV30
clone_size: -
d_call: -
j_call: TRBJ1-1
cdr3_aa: CAWSTGGTEAFF
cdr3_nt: TGTGCCTGGAGCACCGGGGGAACTGAAGCTTTCTTT

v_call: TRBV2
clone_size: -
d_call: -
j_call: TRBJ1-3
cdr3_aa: CASSDQGSLRNTIYF
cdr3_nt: TGTGCCAGCAGTGATCAGGGGTCTTTGAGAAACACCATATATTTT

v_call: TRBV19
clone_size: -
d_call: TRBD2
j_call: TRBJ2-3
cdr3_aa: CASKGLAGGADTQYF
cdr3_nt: TGTGCCAGTAAGGGCCTAGCGGGGGGAGCAGATACGCAGTATTTT

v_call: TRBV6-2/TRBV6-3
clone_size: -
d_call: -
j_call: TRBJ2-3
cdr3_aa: CASSWAGPSTDTQYF
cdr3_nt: TGTGCCAGCAGTTGGGCGGGCCCAAGCACAGATACGCAGTATTTT

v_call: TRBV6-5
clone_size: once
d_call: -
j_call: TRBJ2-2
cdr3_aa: CASTEGGRTGELFF
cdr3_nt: TGTGCCAGCACCGAGGGGGGGCGCACCGGGGAGCTGTTTTTT

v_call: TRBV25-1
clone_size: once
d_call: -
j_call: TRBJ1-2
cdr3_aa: CASSVEETGSYGYTF
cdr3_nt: TGTGCCAGCAGTGTAGAGGAAACAGGGTCCTATGGCTACACCTTC

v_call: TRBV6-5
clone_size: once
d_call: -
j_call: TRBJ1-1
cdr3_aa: CASSSIGRGMNTEAFF
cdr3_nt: TGTGCCAGCAGTTCCATCGGACGGGGGATGAACACTGAAGCTTTCTTT

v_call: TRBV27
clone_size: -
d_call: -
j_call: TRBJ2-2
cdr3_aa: CASSLRGSNTGELFF
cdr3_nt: TGTGCCAGCAGTTTGAGGGGGTCAAACACCGGGGAGCTGTTTTTT

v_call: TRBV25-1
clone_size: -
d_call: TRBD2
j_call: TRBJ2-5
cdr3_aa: CASSALLAGSETQYF
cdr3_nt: TGTGCCAGCAGTGCCCTACTAGCGGGGAGTGAGACCCAGTACTTC

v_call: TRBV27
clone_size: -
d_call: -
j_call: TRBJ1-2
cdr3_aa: CATSPWAGATYGYTF
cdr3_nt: TGTGCCACCTCCCCTTGGGCAGGGGCAACCTATGGCTACACCTTC

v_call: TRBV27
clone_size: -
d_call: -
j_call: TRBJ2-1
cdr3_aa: CASRRGVEQFF
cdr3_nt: TGTGCCAGCCGCAGGGGGGTCGAGCAGTTCTTC

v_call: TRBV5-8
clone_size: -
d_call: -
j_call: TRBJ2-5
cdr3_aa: CASSLDIRHPEYQETQYF
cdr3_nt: TGTGCCAGCAGCTTGGACATTCGTCACCCTGAATACCAAGAGACCCAGTACTTC

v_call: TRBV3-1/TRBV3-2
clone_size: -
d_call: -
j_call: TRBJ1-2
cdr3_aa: CASSHQTGSVGYTF
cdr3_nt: TGTGCCAGCAGCCACCAAACAGGGTCCGTAGGCTACACCTTC

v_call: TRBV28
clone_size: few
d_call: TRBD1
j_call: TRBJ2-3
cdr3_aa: CASTPTGQGATDTQYF
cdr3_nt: TGTGCCAGCACCCCTACAGGACAGGGGGCGACAGATACGCAGTATTTT

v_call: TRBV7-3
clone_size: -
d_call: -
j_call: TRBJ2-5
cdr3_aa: CASSRNTGTGGETQYF
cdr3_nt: TGTGCCAGCAGCAGAAACACAGGGACCGGGGGGGAGACCCAGTACTTC

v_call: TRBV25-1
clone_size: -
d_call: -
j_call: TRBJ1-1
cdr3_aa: CASSKMTGTGTEAFF
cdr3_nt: TGTGCCAGCAGTAAAATGACAGGAACGGGCACTGAAGCTTTCTTT